These T cell receptor beta chains were read from a single sample in a study of blood T cell repertoires in COVID-19. The data were produced by immunoSEQ multiplex PCR, yet TCRdb's version contains in-frame clones alone and is incomplete. The data hold some 180,000 clones, with 88% observed a single time. The sample was peripheral blood. The receptors derive from a man aged 50-59 years who had recovered from COVID-19. Both conserved end residues are part of each CDR3. A D gene is named only where the DNA matches it firmly. Expanded clones get a size class; other rows say once, few or many, or leave the size out.

>few|TRBV28|TRBJ2-7|.
TGTGCCAGCAGTTTAGACACCTACGAGCAGTACTTC
CASSLDTYEQYF
>once|TRBV7-9|TRBJ2-1|TRBD2
TGTGCCAGCAGCTACGGACTAGCGGTCAACAATGAGCAGTTCTTC
CASSYGLAVNNEQFF
>once|TRBV9|TRBJ2-7|.
TGTGCCAGCAGCGTCGAAACGGGGGGCCCCTACGAGCAGTACTTC
CASSVETGGPYEQYF
>.|TRBV7-9|TRBJ1-4|TRBD1
TGTGCCAGCAGCGGAGGGACAGATGAAAAACTGTTTTTT
CASSGGTDEKLFF
>.|TRBV27|TRBJ1-1|.
TGTGCCAGCAGTTCGAGGGAAATGAACACTGAAGCTTTCTTT
CASSSREMNTEAFF
>.|TRBV5-1|TRBJ2-2|TRBD1
TGCGCCAGCAGTTATCCGGGACAGGGGACCGGGGAGCTGTTTTTT
CASSYPGQGTGELFF
>.|TRBV6-5|TRBJ1-1|.
TGTGCCAGCAGGAGATTGGGCAGCCAAGCTTTCTTT
CASRRLGSQAFF
>.|TRBV7-6|TRBJ2-7|TRBD2
TGTGCCAGCAGCTTAGTTCCTAGCGGGAAGGGGTCCTACGAGCAGTACTTC
CASSLVPSGKGSYEQYF
>.|TRBV5-1|TRBJ2-2|TRBD1
TGCGCCAGCCTTCGAGGGGGCGCGACCGGGGAGCTGTTTTTT
CASLRGGATGELFF
>.|TRBV21-1|TRBJ2-7|.
TGTGCCAGCAGCGCCCACCCGGGCTGGACTAGGAAGGAGCAGTACTTC
CASSAHPGWTRKEQYF
>.|TRBV28|TRBJ1-2|TRBD1
TGTGCCAGCAGTACGCGGACAGGGGGCCAGTACTATGGCTACACCTTC
CASSTRTGGQYYGYTF
>.|TRBV28|TRBJ2-7|.
TGTGCCAGCAGTTTAAGAGCGCCCTACGAGCAGTACTTC
CASSLRAPYEQYF
>.|TRBV5-8|TRBJ2-5|.
TGTGCCAGCAGCCCCGGGAGCCCCTCCAAACAAGAGACCCAGTACTTC
CASSPGSPSKQETQYF
>.|TRBV19|TRBJ2-2|.
TGTGCCAGTAGCAGGGGACGTTCCGGGGAGCTGTTTTTT
CASSRGRSGELFF
>.|TRBV2|TRBJ1-4|.
TGTGCCAGCAGTGAAGCTCGGTGGACAGAGGGACGTGCAACTAATGAAAAACTGTTTTTT
CASSEARWTEGRATNEKLFF
>.|TRBV6-2/TRBV6-3|TRBJ1-5|.
TGTGCCAGCAGTTCTGCTGACAATAGGGGGAATCAGCCCCAGCATTTT
CASSSADNRGNQPQHF
>.|TRBV5-4|TRBJ1-1|TRBD1
TGTGCCAGCAGCTTATCGCAGGGGGCGAGGACTGAAGCTTTCTTT
CASSLSQGARTEAFF
>.|TRBV19|TRBJ2-7|.
TGTGCCAGTAGTATAGGAGACTCCTACGAGCAGTACTTC
CASSIGDSYEQYF
>.|TRBV18|TRBJ1-3|.
TGTGCCAGCTCACCAACCCGTCCTGGGCTATCGTCGGACACCATATATTTT
CASSPTRPGLSSDTIYF
>.|TRBV5-5|TRBJ1-2|.
TGTGCCAGCAGCTTGGATCGGACAGCTAACTATGGCTACACCTTC
CASSLDRTANYGYTF
>.|TRBV13|TRBJ2-7|TRBD2
TGTGCCAGCGGGGGGGTAAGCCACGAGCAGTACTTC
CASGGVSHEQYF
>.|TRBV30|TRBJ1-6|.
TGTGCCTGGAGTGTAAGGGGGATTCGTTCACCCCTCCACTTT
CAWSVRGIRSPLHF
>.|TRBV29-1|TRBJ1-2|.
TGCAGCGTTGACAGGGGTCATGGCTACACCTTC
CSVDRGHGYTF
>.|TRBV9|TRBJ2-7|TRBD2
TGTGCCAGCAGCCGAGGGGAGGGCTCCTACGAGCAGTACTTC
CASSRGEGSYEQYF
>.|TRBV18|TRBJ1-2|TRBD1
TGTGCCAGCTCACCAACAGGGGCTCCTGGGGGCTACACCTTC
CASSPTGAPGGYTF
>.|TRBV3-1/TRBV3-2|TRBJ2-5|TRBD1
TGTGCCAGCAGCCAAGTACAAGGGACAGGGATAGAGACCCAGTACTTC
CASSQVQGTGIETQYF
>once|TRBV18|TRBJ2-4|.
TGTGCCAGCTCATCATCACTCGGGGAAAACATTCAGTACTTC
CASSSSLGENIQYF
>.|TRBV2|TRBJ1-4|.
TGTGCCAGCAGTAGGACATCGCCTAATGAAAAACTGTTTTTT
CASSRTSPNEKLFF